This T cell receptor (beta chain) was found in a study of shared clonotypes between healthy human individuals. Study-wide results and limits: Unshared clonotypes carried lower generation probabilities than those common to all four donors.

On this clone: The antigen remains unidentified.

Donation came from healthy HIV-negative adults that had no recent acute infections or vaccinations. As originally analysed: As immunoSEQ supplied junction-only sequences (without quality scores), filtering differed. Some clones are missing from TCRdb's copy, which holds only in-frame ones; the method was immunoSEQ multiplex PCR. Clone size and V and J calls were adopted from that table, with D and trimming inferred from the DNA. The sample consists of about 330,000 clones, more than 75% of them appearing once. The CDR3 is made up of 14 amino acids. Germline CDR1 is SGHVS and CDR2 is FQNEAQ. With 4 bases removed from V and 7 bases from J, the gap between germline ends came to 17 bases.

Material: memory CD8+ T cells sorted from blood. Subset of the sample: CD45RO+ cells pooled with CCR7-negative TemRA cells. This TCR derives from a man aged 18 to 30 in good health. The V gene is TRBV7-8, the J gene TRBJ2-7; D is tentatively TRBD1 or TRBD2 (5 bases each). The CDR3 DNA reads TGTGCCAGCAGCTCTCGGGACGAAACCTCGGAGCAGTACTTC. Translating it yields CASSSRDETSEQYF.